The present T cell receptor (beta chain) was sequenced within a study of T cells in Graves' hyperthyroidism and ophthalmopathy. Regarding the study as a whole: Most expanded thyroid clonotypes above 0.001 recurred in blood. The model predicted ophthalmopathy a median roughly six months before onset.

Note on this clonotype: The antigen is unknown. Relative to the germline gene, one junction end is altered; a read error may explain this.

The CDR3 regions of TCR beta were amplified from RNA transcripts. During a first-round RT-PCR of the TCR CDR3, the HTBI primer set was used. TCRdb reanalysed the multiplex PCR reads using MiXCR and keeps one entry per CDR3 protein. This sample carries 340,000 or so distinct CDR3 sequences, approximately 15% of them seen once, and the ten largest clones take approximately 35%. This CDR3 region has 14 residues. CDR1 is SGDLS and CDR2 is YYNGEE in the germline V gene. Sequenced input: blood. The rearrangement links TRBV9 to TRBJ2-1, with TRBD1 identical over 10 bases. The TCR was taken from a young man with Graves' hyperthyroidism. CDR3: CSSSGTGAHNEQFF. The DNA for the CDR3 is TGTTCCAGCAGCGGGACAGGGGCCCACAATGAGCAGTTCTTC.